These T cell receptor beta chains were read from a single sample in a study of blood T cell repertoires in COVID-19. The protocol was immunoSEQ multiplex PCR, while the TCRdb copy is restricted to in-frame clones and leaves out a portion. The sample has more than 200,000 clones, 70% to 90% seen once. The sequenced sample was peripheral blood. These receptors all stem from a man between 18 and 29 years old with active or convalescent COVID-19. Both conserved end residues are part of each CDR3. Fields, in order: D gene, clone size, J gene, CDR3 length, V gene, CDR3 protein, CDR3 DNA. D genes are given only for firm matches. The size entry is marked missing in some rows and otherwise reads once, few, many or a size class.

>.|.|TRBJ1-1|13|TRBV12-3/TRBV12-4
CASSSQTGYEAFF
TGTGCCAGCAGTTCACAGACAGGTTATGAAGCTTTCTTT
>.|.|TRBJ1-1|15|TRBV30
CASPAFTGKGTEAFF
TGTGCCTCTCCCGCTTTCACAGGGAAAGGCACTGAAGCTTTCTTT
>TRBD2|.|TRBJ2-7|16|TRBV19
CASSTGLAGYSYEQYF
TGTGCCAGTAGTACCGGACTAGCGGGATACTCCTACGAGCAGTACTTC
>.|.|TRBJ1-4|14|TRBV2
CASSLDRIGEKLFF
TGTGCCAGCAGTCTAGACAGGATCGGTGAAAAACTGTTTTTT
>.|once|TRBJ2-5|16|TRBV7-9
CASSHWESGYQETQYF
TGTGCCAGCAGCCACTGGGAGTCAGGATACCAAGAGACCCAGTACTTC
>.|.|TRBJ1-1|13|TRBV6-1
CASSEAPLTEAFF
TGTGCCAGCAGTGAAGCGCCCCTAACTGAAGCTTTCTTT
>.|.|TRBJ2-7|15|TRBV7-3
CASSLKGRGSYEQYF
TGTGCCAGCAGCTTAAAGGGCAGGGGATCCTACGAGCAGTACTTC
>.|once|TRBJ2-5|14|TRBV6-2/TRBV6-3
CASSYFYREETQYF
TGTGCCAGCAGTTACTTCTACAGAGAAGAGACCCAGTACTTC
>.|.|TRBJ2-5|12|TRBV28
CASSLFGGIAYF
TGTGCCAGCAGTTTATTCGGGGGAATCGCGTACTTC
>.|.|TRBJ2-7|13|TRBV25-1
CASSELTRGEQYF
TGTGCCAGCAGTGAATTGACTCGGGGCGAGCAGTACTTC
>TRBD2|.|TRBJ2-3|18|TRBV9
CASSVGIAGGPSTDTQYF
TGTGCCAGCAGCGTAGGAATAGCGGGAGGGCCTAGCACAGATACGCAGTATTTT
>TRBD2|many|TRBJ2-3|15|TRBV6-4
CASSDSGGATDTQYF
TGTGCCAGCAGTGATAGCGGGGGGGCCACAGATACGCAGTATTTT
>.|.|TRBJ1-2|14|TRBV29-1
CSVESGAGENGYTF
TGCAGCGTTGAAAGCGGGGCAGGGGAGAATGGCTACACCTTC
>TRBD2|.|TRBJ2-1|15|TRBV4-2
CASSRGGSFYNEQFF
TGTGCCAGCAGCCGGGGAGGGAGCTTCTACAATGAGCAGTTCTTC
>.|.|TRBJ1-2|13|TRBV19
CASNIDVNYGYTF
TGTGCCAGTAACATCGATGTTAACTATGGCTACACCTTC
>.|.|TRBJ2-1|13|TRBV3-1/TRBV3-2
CASSQTTSNEQFF
TGTGCCAGCAGCCAAACGACTAGCAATGAGCAGTTCTTC
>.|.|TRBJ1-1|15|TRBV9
CASSVDAQPGLRAFF
TGTGCCAGCAGCGTAGATGCCCAACCCGGATTGCGGGCTTTCTTT
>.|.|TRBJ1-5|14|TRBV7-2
CASSLDIRNQPQHF
TGTGCCAGCAGCTTGGACATCCGCAATCAGCCCCAGCATTTT
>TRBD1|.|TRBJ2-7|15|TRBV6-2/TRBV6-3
CASSYPTGRSDEQYF
TGTGCCAGCAGTTACCCGACAGGGAGAAGCGACGAGCAGTACTTC
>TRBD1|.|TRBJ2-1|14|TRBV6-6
CASSRQGAWDEQFF
TGTGCCAGCAGTAGACAGGGGGCTTGGGATGAGCAGTTCTTC
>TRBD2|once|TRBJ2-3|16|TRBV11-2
CASSQIAGVITDTQYF
TGTGCCAGCAGCCAAATAGCGGGAGTGATCACAGATACGCAGTATTTT
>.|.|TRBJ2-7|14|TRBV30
CAWSIGGTSYEQYF
TGTGCCTGGAGCATAGGCGGGACGTCCTACGAGCAGTACTTC
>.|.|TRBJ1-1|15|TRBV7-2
CASSFTGTSNTEAFF
TGTGCCAGCAGCTTTACCGGGACATCGAACACTGAAGCTTTCTTT
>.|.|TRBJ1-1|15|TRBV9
CASSVATGIGTEAFF
TGTGCCAGCAGCGTAGCTACAGGCATTGGCACTGAAGCTTTCTTT
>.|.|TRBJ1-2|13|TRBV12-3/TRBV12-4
CASSLVFGDGYTF
TGTGCCAGCAGTTTAGTGTTCGGGGATGGCTACACCTTC
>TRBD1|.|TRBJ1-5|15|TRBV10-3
CAISDMGQGNQPQHF
TGTGCCATCAGCGACATGGGACAGGGAAATCAGCCCCAGCATTTT
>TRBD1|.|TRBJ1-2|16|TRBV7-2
CASSLPGGSGSGGYTF
TGTGCCAGCAGCTTACCAGGGGGCTCGGGTTCGGGTGGCTACACCTTC
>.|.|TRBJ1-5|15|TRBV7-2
CASSLLLRSNQPQHF
TGTGCCAGCAGCCTGCTACTCAGGAGCAATCAGCCCCAGCATTTT
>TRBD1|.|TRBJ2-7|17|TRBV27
CASSLSPGTAHSYEQYF
TGTGCCAGCAGTTTATCTCCCGGGACAGCCCACTCCTACGAGCAGTACTTC
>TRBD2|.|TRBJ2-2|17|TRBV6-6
CASSRTSGGSDTGELFF
TGTGCCAGCAGTCGGACTAGCGGGGGGTCGGACACCGGGGAGCTGTTTTTT
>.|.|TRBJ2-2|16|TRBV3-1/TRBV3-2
CASSQGSSSVTGELFF
TGTGCCAGCAGCCAAGGTTCTAGCAGTGTTACCGGGGAGCTGTTTTTT
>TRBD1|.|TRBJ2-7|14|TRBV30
CAWRAGTVFYEQYF
TGTGCCTGGAGGGCCGGGACAGTATTCTACGAGCAGTACTTC
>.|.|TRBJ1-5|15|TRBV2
CASRSRGDSNQPQHF
TGTGCCAGCAGGAGCAGGGGTGATAGCAATCAGCCCCAGCATTTT